Presented here are 29 T cell receptor beta chains from one specimen sequenced in a study of shared clonotypes between healthy human individuals. CD8 cells classed as naive were CD45RO-negative and positively selected for CCR7, excluding terminally differentiated effector memory CD45RA+ cells. Libraries were prepared by immunoSEQ multiplex PCR; TCRdb keeps only in-frame clonotypes and omits some of them. Altogether millions of clones are present, about 92% being singletons, with the ten largest covering more than 1.5%. The sequenced material came from naive CD8+ T cells from PBMCs. The receptors derive from a man in his late teens or twenties in good health. Some clones in this sample may be carry-over from other donors' samples.

J is TRBJ2-1 and V is TRBV9, with TRBD2 matching 12 bases. CDR3 length: 17 amino acids. CDR1 SGDLS and CDR2 YYNGEE come from the germline V gene. V shed 0 bases, J shed 2 bases, and the junction held 3 bases outside the gene matches. In DNA, the CDR3 is TGTGCCAGCAGCGTAGATAGACTAGCGGGAGCCTACAATGAGCAGTTCTTC. Protein sequence: CASSVDRLAGAYNEQFF.

DNA of the CDR3: TGTGCCAGCACCACGGGACTAGCGGCCCCTGGGGAGCAGTACTTC. Residues: CASTTGLAAPGEQYF. This chain links TRBV27 with TRBJ2-7; 11 positions match TRBD2. V was clipped by 7 bases and J by 7 bases; unmatched bases: 12. Germline-derived CDR1 and CDR2 are MNHEY and SMNVEV (reference sequence). The CDR3 is made up of 15 amino acids.

On this clone itself: The same CDR3 can be traced to other DNA sequences in this sample. The chain recombines TRBV27 with TRBJ2-2; D is possibly TRBD2 (6 bases). Germline V gene lookup returns CDR1 MNHEY and CDR2 SMNVEV (reference sequence). The CDR3 totals 14 residues. Trimming removed 2 bases at V and 4 bases at J, with 8 bases between. CDR3 protein: CASSLRGSTGELFF. Here the CDR3 DNA reads TGTGCCAGCAGTTTACGGGGGAGCACCGGGGAGCTGTTTTTT.

V usage is TRBV28 and J usage is TRBJ2-3, with D possibly TRBD2 on 6 matching bases. With 5 bases removed from V and 1 base from J, the gap between germline ends came to 10 bases. Germline-derived CDR1 and CDR2 are MDHEN and SYDVKM. The CDR3 has 14 amino acids. The CDR3 bases are TGTGCCAGCAGTGTTAGACTAGGCACAGATACGCAGTATTTT. It specifies CASSVRLGTDTQYF.

The chain couples TRBV29-1 to TRBJ2-2; TRBD1 matches at 9 bases. The germline gives CDR1 SQVTM, CDR2 ANQGSEA. CDR3 length: 16 residues. V was pared by 4 bases and J by 5 bases, with 11 bases of the junction left unmatched. The CDR3 loop is CSVVGQGLASTGELFF. The CDR3 DNA sequence: TGCAGCGTTGTGGGACAGGGCCTAGCTTCGACCGGGGAGCTGTTTTTT.

The chain is built from TRBV6-5 and TRBJ2-3; maybe TRBD1 (6 bases). The V end lost 6 bases, the J end lost 5 bases, and 9 bases lay between the germline ends. This CDR3 contains 12 residues. Germline V gives CDR1 MNHEY, CDR2 SVGAGI. The CDR3 reads CASSQQGDTQYF. As DNA, the CDR3 is TGTGCCAGCAGCCAACAGGGAGATACGCAGTATTTT.

Notes on this clone: The sample contains more than one DNA sequence encoding this CDR3. V is TRBV28 and J is TRBJ1-5, with TRBD1 matching 8 bases. Looked up from germline, CDR1 is MDHEN and CDR2 is SYDVKM. The J segment lost 0 bases and the V segment lost 6 bases, leaving 1 base of the junction unmatched. CDR3 size: 14 residues. The CDR3 here is CASRGQVSNQPQHF. The CDR3 nucleotides are TGTGCCAGCAGGGGACAGGTTAGCAATCAGCCCCAGCATTTT.

For this clone: The junction differs from germline at one of its ends, possibly a read error. This sequence joins TRBV7-9 and TRBJ2-2; 8 bases are a match to TRBD2. CDR1 and CDR2 from the germline V gene are SEHNR and FQNEAQ (reference sequence). The CDR3 is 13 amino acids. The CDR3 loop is CASSSGRTGDLFF. In DNA, the CDR3 is TGTGCCAGCAGCAGCGGGAGAACCGGGGATCTGTTTTTT.

Concerning this clone: Other nucleotide sequences in the sample specify the same CDR3. The rearrangement links TRBV28 to TRBJ1-1; maybe TRBD1 (6 bases). V was pared by 5 bases and J by 1 base, with 8 bases between. CDR1 MDHEN and CDR2 SYDVKM come from the germline V gene. This CDR3 has 13 amino acids. The CDR3 is CASSPTGNTEAFF. The CDR3 region has the DNA TGTGCCAGCAGTCCGACAGGGAACACTGAAGCTTTCTTT.

The chain carries TRBV18 and TRBJ2-7, with 11 bases identical to TRBD2. This CDR3 has 23 residues. Losses at the gene ends were 2 bases for V and 0 bases for J; bases not matched to a gene: 24. Germline lookup yields CDR1 KGHSH and CDR2 LQKENI. The DNA of the CDR3 is TGTGCCAGCTCACCAACGCGGGACAGCTTTTTTATGGGACTAGCGGATAGCTCCTACGAGCAGTACTTC. Protein sequence: CASSPTRDSFFMGLADSSYEQYF.

The V and J genes are TRBV7-6 and TRBJ2-5; 8 nucleotides align to TRBD1. The length of the CDR3 is 14 residues. Germline V gives CDR1 SGHVS, CDR2 FNYEAQ. J gave up 2 bases and V 8 bases, and 7 bases lay outside the gene matches. The CDR3 coding sequence is TGTGCCAGCGCGGTACAGGGGGAGCAAGAGACCCAGTACTTC. Its protein product is CASAVQGEQETQYF. Using reference TRBV7-6 and TRBJ2-5 for the parts outside the CDR3, the full variable domain is GAGVSQSPRYKVTKRGQDVALRCDPISGHVSLYWYRQALGQGPEFLTYFNYEAQQDKSGLPNDRFSAERPEGSISTLTIQRTEQRDSAMYRCASAVQGEQETQYFGPGTRLLVL.

Remarks on this clone: This same CDR3 is encoded by further DNA sequences in the sample. This CDR3 is CASSVGGENTEAFF. CDR3 DNA: TGTGCCAGCAGCGTAGGCGGGGAAAACACTGAAGCTTTCTTT. The chain carries TRBV9 and TRBJ1-1; D gene uncertain. The CDR3 length is 14 residues. Germline values: CDR1 SGDLS, CDR2 YYNGEE. Trimming took 0 bases from V and 2 from J, leaving 8 bases between them.

This sequence joins TRBV7-9 and TRBJ2-2, with a tentative D call TRBD2 (5 bases). This CDR3 region has 16 residues. Germline V CDR1 and CDR2: SEHNR, FQNEAQ (reference sequence). Trimming took 5 bases from V and 3 from J, leaving 16 bases between them. This CDR3 is CASSPPPSRYTGELFF. The CDR3 bases are TGTGCCAGCAGCCCCCCGCCTAGCAGATACACCGGGGAGCTGTTTTTT.

V gene TRBV5-4 combines with J gene TRBJ2-3; no definite D call. Germline V gene lookup returns CDR1 SGHNT and CDR2 YYREEE (reference sequence). The CDR3 covers 15 residues. Between the trimmed V and J ends, which lost 1 base and 0 bases, there was a span of 9 bases. The CDR3 DNA sequence: TGTGCCAGCAGCTTGCTACTACTTAGCACAGATACGCAGTATTTT. Encoded protein: CASSLLLLSTDTQYF.

The chain combines TRBV6-5 with TRBJ1-6, with a tentative D call TRBD1 (6 bases). The length of the CDR3 is 14 residues. V was shortened by 2 bases and J by 10 bases, with 12 bases between the two germline ends. Germline V gene sequence: CDR1 MNHEY, CDR2 SVGAGI. CDR3 residues: CASSYAAGDSPLHF. CDR3 nucleotides: TGTGCCAGCAGTTACGCGGCAGGGGACTCACCCCTCCACTTT.

The chain couples TRBV7-9 to TRBJ1-5, with unresolved D. Trimming removed 1 base from V and 0 bases from J, with 4 bases in between. Germline values: CDR1 SEHNR, CDR2 FQNEAQ (reference sequence). There are 14 residues in the CDR3. The CDR3, as DNA: TGTGCCAGCAGCTTAGGTCGTAGCAATCAGCCCCAGCATTTT. Amino acids: CASSLGRSNQPQHF. The full variable domain, its missing parts supplied by reference TRBV7-9 and TRBJ1-5, is DTGVSQNPRHKITKRGQNVTFRCDPISEHNRLYWYRQTLGQGPEFLTYFQNEAQLEKSRLLSDRFSAERPKGSFSTLEIQRTEQGDSAMYLCASSLGRSNQPQHFGDGTRLSIL.

The rearrangement uses TRBV11-2 and TRBJ2-2, with D uncertain. The CDR3 is made up of 17 amino acids. V dropped 6 bases and J dropped 0 bases, with 17 bases sitting between them. Germline loops: CDR1 SGHAT, CDR2 FQNNGV. CDR3 coding DNA: TGTGCCAGCAGTACCCGACATAAAAGTTCGAACACCGGGGAGCTGTTTTTT. Residues: CASSTRHKSSNTGELFF.

The V and J genes are TRBV6-5 and TRBJ1-1; possibly TRBD1 for D (6 bases). Per germline, CDR1 MNHEY and CDR2 SVGAGI. The CDR3 is made up of 15 amino acids. V lost 4 bases and J 0 bases, leaving 12 bases between the germline ends. CDR3 sequence reads: CASSSYREMNTEAFF. The CDR3 region has the DNA TGTGCCAGCAGTTCCTACAGGGAAATGAACACTGAAGCTTTCTTT.

The chain joins TRBV9 to TRBJ2-1, with no clear D. The CDR3 covers 14 residues. Germline V gene data show CDR1 as SGDLS and CDR2 as YYNGEE. V lost 0 bases to trimming and J lost 5 bases, with 9 bases between them. In DNA form, the CDR3 reads TGTGCCAGCAGCGTAGGTTATCGGAACAATGAGCAGTTCTTC. Translating it yields CASSVGYRNNEQFF.

The chain joins TRBV19 to TRBJ1-1; D gene ambiguous. There are 14 residues in the CDR3. The V end lost 3 bases, the J end lost 1 base, and 9 bases lay between the germline ends. Germline CDR1 LNHDA, CDR2 SQIVND (reference sequence). CDR3 residues: CASSITAGNTEAFF. The DNA of the CDR3 is TGTGCCAGTAGTATCACGGCAGGGAACACTGAAGCTTTCTTT.

Concerning this clone: The sample contains more than one DNA sequence encoding this CDR3. V is TRBV15 and J is TRBJ2-3, with TRBD2 matching 7 bases. The CDR3 length is 13 residues. The germline gives CDR1 LNHNV, CDR2 YYDKDF (reference sequence). V was clipped by 8 bases and J by 3 bases; unmatched bases: 5. This CDR3 reads CATRGRGTDTQYF. Written as DNA, the CDR3 is TGTGCCACCCGAGGGAGGGGAACAGATACGCAGTATTTT.

This rearrangement joins TRBV9 to TRBJ2-7; 8 nucleotides agree with TRBD2. There are 16 residues in the CDR3. Trimming removed 0 bases from V and 2 bases from J; junction bases left unmatched: 7. In germline, CDR1 is SGDLS, CDR2 YYNGEE. The CDR3 DNA reads as TGTGCCAGCAGCGTAGCTATGGTAGCGGGGACCTACGAGCAGTACTTC. Amino acids: CASSVAMVAGTYEQYF.

The V and J genes are TRBV15 and TRBJ1-3; D unresolved. Germline V lookup: CDR1 LNHNV, CDR2 YYDKDF (reference sequence). The CDR3 covers 16 residues. Trimming cost V 0 bases and J 4 bases, with 13 bases left between them. The DNA of the CDR3 is TGTGCCACCAGCAGAGAACCAGGCTCAACAGGAAACACCATATATTTT. This gives the protein CATSREPGSTGNTIYF.

The chain has TRBV9 and TRBJ2-2, with D perhaps matching TRBD1 (5 bases). V lost 0 bases, J lost 3 bases, and 15 bases lay in between. Germline V gene data show CDR1 as SGDLS and CDR2 as YYNGEE. This CDR3 region has 17 residues. CDR3 DNA: TGTGCCAGCAGCGTAGGACGGGCAGGGTCCCACACCGGGGAGCTGTTTTTT. It codes for CASSVGRAGSHTGELFF.

The chain recombines TRBV10-3 with TRBJ2-7, with 14 bases aligning to TRBD2. CDR3 length: 16 residues. Germline CDR1 is ENHRY and CDR2 is SYGVKD. Trimming removed 1 base from V and 3 bases from J; junction bases left unmatched: 2. The CDR3 sequence: CAISEWGTSGSYEQYF. Here the CDR3 DNA reads TGTGCCATCAGTGAGTGGGGGACTAGCGGGAGCTACGAGCAGTACTTC.

J is TRBJ2-3 and V is TRBV29-1; D possibly corresponds to TRBD2 (6 bases). CDR1 SQVTM and CDR2 ANQGSEA come from the germline V gene. The CDR3 is 15 residues long. Trimming took 7 bases from V and 1 from J, leaving 18 bases between them. The CDR3 DNA reads as TGCAGCGGACGTAGATCTAGCGAACGCACAGATACGCAGTATTTT. Translated: CSGRRSSERTDTQYF.

This clone came up a few times. The sample has other DNA sequences that encode this CDR3 too. The rearrangement uses TRBV9 and TRBJ1-1; D is unresolved. The ends were cut back, 3 bases at V and 1 base at J, with 7 bases in the middle. The V gene's germline CDR1 is SGDLS and CDR2 YYNGEE. There are 13 residues in the CDR3. The CDR3 here is CASSGGRNTEAFF. In DNA, the CDR3 is TGTGCCAGCAGCGGCGGTCGGAACACTGAAGCTTTCTTT.

V gene TRBV9 combines with J gene TRBJ2-3, with TRBD1 matching over 9 bases. J was trimmed by 5 bases and V by 7 bases; bases with no gene match: 17. From germline, CDR1 is SGDLS and CDR2 YYNGEE. The CDR3 loop spans 17 amino acids. The CDR3 DNA follows: TGTGCCAGCGGGACAGGGCTGCCGGGACTTATGAGAGATACGCAGTATTTT. Protein: CASGTGLPGLMRDTQYF.

The J gene is TRBJ2-7, the V gene TRBV29-1; TRBD1 agrees at 11 bases. The V and J ends lost 7 bases and 4 bases, in that order; junction bases with no gene match: 9. This CDR3 spans 14 amino acids. Germline V gene data show CDR1 as SQVTM and CDR2 as ANQGSEA. The CDR3 region has the DNA TGCAGCGCCGCCCTTGGACAGGGGGCTTACGAGCAGTACTTC. It specifies CSAALGQGAYEQYF.